Below are 30 T cell receptor beta chains sequenced from a single sample in a study of T cells in localized non-small cell lung cancer. Sequenced by immunoSEQ multiplex PCR; TCRdb stores in-frame clones only, minus some. The sample has almost 3,000 clones; roughly a third are singletons. The specimen was lung tumor tissue, collected before any cancer treatment. Source of these receptors: a male donor aged 60 or over with stage I squamous cell lung carcinoma.

This chain connects TRBV6-8 to TRBJ1-4; maybe TRBD1 (5 bases). Trimming cost V 6 bases and J 8 bases, with 16 bases left between them. The CDR3 spans 14 residues. Germline CDR1 reads MNHGY; CDR2 reads SAAAGT. In DNA form, the CDR3 reads TGTGCCAGCAGGCGCCGGGACGGCGGGGAAAAACTGTTTTTT. Protein: CASRRRDGGEKLFF.

J is TRBJ2-7 and V is TRBV28; D could derive from TRBD1 or TRBD2 (5 bases each). The germline V and J ends were trimmed by 2 bases and 5 bases, with 13 bases remaining between them. CDR3 length: 14 amino acids. Looked up from germline, CDR1 is MDHEN and CDR2 is SYDVKM. DNA of the CDR3: TGTGCCAGCAGTTTAGCAGGGAGAGTCCACGAGCAGTACTTC. The encoded protein is CASSLAGRVHEQYF.

This clone appeared a few times. The chain has TRBV18 and TRBJ1-1; D possibly corresponds to TRBD1 (5 bases). The CDR3 consists of 13 residues. In germline, CDR1 is KGHSH, CDR2 LQKENI. Trimming shortened V by 3 bases and J by 11 bases, and 16 bases separated the two germline ends. The CDR3 DNA follows: TGTGCCAGCTCACCTTCCCGGGGGGACGAGGCTTTCTTT. Its protein product is CASSPSRGDEAFF.

This clone has only a few counts. This rearrangement joins TRBV10-3 to TRBJ1-5; no clear D gene. The CDR3 consists of 13 residues. V lost 2 bases to trimming and J lost 7 bases, with 9 bases between them. Germline V CDR1 and CDR2: ENHRY, SYGVKD. The CDR3 DNA sequence: TGTGCCATCAGTGAGCCGGACGGCCAGCCCCAGCATTTT. It is translated as CAISEPDGQPQHF.

The CDR3 sequence is CACISGGLNTEAFF. The CDR3 DNA follows: TGTGCCTGCATCTCGGGGGGGCTGAACACTGAAGCTTTCTTT. The chain uses TRBV30 and TRBJ1-1, with D perhaps TRBD1 (6 bases). V gave up 6 bases and J gave up 0 bases, with 14 bases separating them. Germline assignment: CDR1 GTSNPN and CDR2 SVGIG (reference sequence). The CDR3 loop spans 14 amino acids.

This clone showed up just a few times. The genes are TRBV11-3 and TRBJ2-2, with D unclear. In germline, CDR1 is SGHNT, CDR2 YENEEA. Trimming removed 4 bases from V and 3 bases from J, with 15 bases in between. This CDR3 region has 16 residues. CDR3 DNA: TGTGCCAGCAGCTCGCATATCAGATACGACACCGGGGAGCTGTTTTTT. It encodes CASSSHIRYDTGELFF.

This clone was recorded a few times. The chain has TRBV1 and TRBJ2-1; no DNA check was done on the table's D call, TRBD2. TRBV1 is a listed pseudogene. The CDR3 loop spans 14 amino acids. This CDR3 reads CASSQVLGGNEQFF. The CDR3, as DNA: TGCGCCAGCAGCCAAGTACTGGGGGGGAATGAGCAGTTCTTC.

This sequence joins TRBV11-3 and TRBJ2-5; 7 bases map to TRBD1. J was trimmed by 1 base and V by 3 bases; bases with no gene match: 2. In germline, CDR1 is SGHNT, CDR2 YENEEA. The CDR3 runs 14 residues. DNA of the CDR3: TGTGCCAGCAGCTTCTCAGGGGGCCAAGAGACCCAGTACTTC. It is translated as CASSFSGGQETQYF.

This chain uses TRBV19 with TRBJ2-7; TRBD1 aligns across 9 bases. J gave up 3 bases and V 6 bases, and 9 bases lay outside the gene matches. This CDR3 has 15 amino acids. The germline CDR1 and CDR2 sequences are LNHDA and SQIVND (reference sequence). The CDR3 here is CASSLYGTGNYEQYF. Here the CDR3 DNA reads TGTGCCAGTAGCCTTTACGGGACAGGGAACTACGAGCAGTACTTC.

V usage is TRBV6-8 and J usage is TRBJ2-7; D may be TRBD1 or TRBD2 (5 bases each). Trimming pared 7 bases from V and 2 bases from J, leaving 12 bases between. Germline loops: CDR1 MNHGY, CDR2 SAAAGT. CDR3 size: 13 residues. The CDR3, as DNA: TGTGCCAGCAACGGCCTGGGGGCCTACGAGCAGTACTTC. Translation: CASNGLGAYEQYF.

The chain combines TRBV14 with TRBJ1-1; D remains ambiguous. V was trimmed by 6 bases and J by 4 bases, leaving 12 bases between them. This CDR3 has 13 amino acids. Germline lookup yields CDR1 SGHDN and CDR2 FVKESK. Here the CDR3 DNA reads TGTGCCAGCAGTCTATCGGTACGCACTGAAGCTTTCTTT. Protein sequence: CASSLSVRTEAFF.

The V and J genes are TRBV19 and TRBJ1-2; the D is unclear. The V end lost 4 bases, the J end lost 4 bases, and 10 bases lay between the germline ends. The V gene's germline CDR1 is LNHDA and CDR2 SQIVND (reference sequence). CDR3 length: 13 amino acids. The CDR3 loop reads CASSRGTSYGYTF. In DNA, the CDR3 is TGTGCCAGTAGTAGAGGAACAAGCTATGGCTACACCTTC.

This clone was detected a few times. J is TRBJ1-1 and V is TRBV28, with 9 bases identical to TRBD1. Germline CDR1 is MDHEN and CDR2 is SYDVKM. This CDR3 spans 14 amino acids. V lost 7 bases to trimming and J lost 11 bases; unmatched junction nucleotides: 14. CDR3: CASTPSGTGRGAFF. CDR3 bases: TGTGCCAGCACGCCCTCCGGGACAGGGAGGGGGGCTTTCTTT.

The genes are TRBV18 and TRBJ2-1; TRBD2 aligns across 7 bases. The CDR3 extends over 15 amino acids. After removal of 0 bases from V and 5 bases from J, the junction contained 4 bases not matched to a gene. Per germline, CDR1 KGHSH and CDR2 LQKENI. The CDR3 coding sequence is TGTGCCAGCTCACCACCTGGGCTAGCGGACAATGAGCAGTTCTTC. The encoded protein is CASSPPGLADNEQFF.

This clone was observed a handful of times. An end of the junction differs from the germline gene, which may be a read error. The chain uses TRBV6-8 and TRBJ2-4, with D perhaps matching TRBD2 (7 bases). The CDR3 spans 18 residues. Germline assignment: CDR1 MNHGY and CDR2 SAAAGT. The CDR3 nucleotides read TGTGCTAGCAGCCCCGGGGGGCGGGGTTACGGAGCCAAAAACATTCAGTACTTC. This sequence encodes CASSPGGRGYGAKNIQYF.

The gene calls are TRBV18 and TRBJ2-1; 7 bases are shared with TRBD1. The CDR3 is made up of 15 amino acids. CDR1 is KGHSH and CDR2 is LQKENI in the germline V gene. V was clipped by 6 bases and J by 2 bases; unmatched bases: 7. In DNA, the CDR3 is TGTGCCAGCTCCAGAGGACAGGCGACCTACAATGAGCAGTTCTTC. Amino acid sequence: CASSRGQATYNEQFF.

The V call is TRBV30, the J call TRBJ1-2, with TRBD1 matching over 9 bases. J was trimmed by 4 bases and V by 4 bases; bases with no gene match: 10. The germline gives CDR1 GTSNPN, CDR2 SVGIG (reference sequence). CDR3 size: 15 residues. CDR3 nucleotide sequence: TGTGCCTGGAAGCCGGGGCCGGGACAGGGCTATGGCTACACCTTC. This sequence encodes CAWKPGPGQGYGYTF.

This clone counts as medium-sized. The sample holds other DNA sequences that translate to the same CDR3. This rearrangement joins TRBV11-3 to TRBJ2-1, with D possibly being TRBD2 (6 bases). The CDR3 contains 16 residues. The germline gives CDR1 SGHNT, CDR2 YENEEA. Trimming removed 2 bases from V and 1 base from J, with 12 bases in between. The CDR3 nucleotides read TGTGCCAGCAGCTTAATGGATGGGACTTCCTACAATGAGCAGTTCTTC. Protein sequence: CASSLMDGTSYNEQFF. Looking up the rest from reference TRBV11-3 and TRBJ2-1 gives the full variable domain: EAGVVQSPRYKIIEKKQPVAFWCNPISGHNTLYWYLQNLGQGPELLIRYENEEAVDDSQLPKDRFSAERLKGVDSTLKIQPAELGDSAVYLCASSLMDGTSYNEQFFGPGTRLTVL.

In this sample, this clone turned up a few times. This sequence joins TRBV6-8 and TRBJ2-3; 8 nucleotides align to TRBD1. The CDR3 has 15 residues. Trimming at V came to 6 bases and at J to 5 bases, leaving 10 bases not matched to a gene. CDR1 and CDR2 from the germline V gene are MNHGY and SAAAGT. The CDR3 DNA sequence: TGTGCCAGCAGGAAGACAGGGGCATTTTTAGATACGCAGTATTTT. Protein: CASRKTGAFLDTQYF.

This clone occurred a few times. This sequence joins TRBV7-4 and TRBJ2-1, with D possibly being TRBD1 or TRBD2 (5 bases each). Germline V gene data show CDR1 as SGHVT and CDR2 as SQSDAQ. The CDR3 consists of 13 residues. Trimming stripped 5 bases from V and 5 bases from J, with 10 bases between. The CDR3 nucleotides read TGTGCCAGCAGCGGGGGAACGGACAATGAGCAGTTCTTC. It is translated as CASSGGTDNEQFF.

For this clone: The junction differs from germline at one of its ends, possibly a read error. The rearrangement uses TRBV19 and TRBJ1-1, with TRBD1 matching over 7 bases. The length of the CDR3 is 13 residues. Germline V gene sequence: CDR1 LNHDA, CDR2 SQIVND (reference sequence). CDR3 region: CTSSRQGGTEAFF. The CDR3 DNA sequence: TGTACCAGTAGTAGACAGGGTGGGACTGAAGCTTTCTTT.

CDR3 loop: CASKDRANTEAFF. In DNA, the CDR3 is TGCGCCAGCAAGGACAGAGCGAACACTGAAGCTTTCTTT. The V gene is TRBV10-2, the J gene TRBJ1-1; a weak D match, TRBD1 (6 bases). Germline values: CDR1 WSHSY, CDR2 SAAADI. With 7 bases removed from V and 1 base from J, the gap between germline ends came to 10 bases. This CDR3 has 13 residues.

The gene calls are TRBV11-3 and TRBJ2-4, with 8 bases aligning to TRBD1. In germline, CDR1 is SGHNT, CDR2 YENEEA. V lost 5 bases to trimming and J lost 5 bases; unmatched junction nucleotides: 5. The CDR3 contains 14 residues. In DNA form, the CDR3 reads TGTGCCAGCAGCCAAAGGACAGGGCAAAACATTCAGTACTTC. This codes for CASSQRTGQNIQYF.

The gene calls are TRBV11-3 and TRBJ2-2, with 11 bases matching TRBD2. This CDR3 comprises 16 residues. The germline V gene has CDR1 SGHNT and CDR2 YENEEA. V trimming: 4 bases; J trimming: 7 bases; junction bases outside the gene matches: 8. The CDR3 DNA follows: TGTGCCAGCAGCTCTCTACTAGCGGGAGAGGTCGGGGAGCTGTTTTTT. This translates into CASSSLLAGEVGELFF.

This clone turned up a few times. The chain carries TRBV11-3 and TRBJ2-7, with 10 bases that match TRBD1. The CDR3 has 14 amino acids. From germline, CDR1 is SGHNT and CDR2 YENEEA. V gave up 5 bases and J gave up 3 bases; unmatched junction bases: 4. The CDR3 DNA sequence: TGTGCCAGCAGCGGACGGGACAGGGGCTACGAGCAGTACTTC. Translated, it gives CASSGRDRGYEQYF. Full variable domain (remainder filled in from reference TRBV11-3 and TRBJ2-7): EAGVVQSPRYKIIEKKQPVAFWCNPISGHNTLYWYLQNLGQGPELLIRYENEEAVDDSQLPKDRFSAERLKGVDSTLKIQPAELGDSAVYLCASSGRDRGYEQYFGPGTRLTVT.

The chain joins TRBV18 to TRBJ1-1; perhaps TRBD1 as D (6 bases). The CDR3 sequence is 14 residues long. Trimming took 3 bases from V and 1 from J, leaving 9 bases between them. Looked up from germline, CDR1 is KGHSH and CDR2 is LQKENI. The CDR3 loop reads CASSPIQGNTEAFF. In DNA form, the CDR3 reads TGTGCCAGCTCACCGATACAGGGGAACACTGAAGCTTTCTTT.

CDR3 residues: CAWSGAVRATDTQYF. CDR3 in DNA: TGTGCCTGGAGCGGAGCGGTCAGGGCCACAGATACGCAGTATTTT. V is TRBV30 and J is TRBJ2-3, with D perhaps matching TRBD1 or TRBD2 (5 bases each). Germline V gene data show CDR1 as GTSNPN and CDR2 as SVGIG (reference sequence). The V end lost 3 bases, the J end lost 2 bases, and 15 bases lay between the germline ends. This CDR3 spans 15 amino acids.

This chain's CDR3 is CASLSGNRDNEQFF. DNA for the CDR3: TGTGCCAGCCTTAGCGGGAATAGGGACAATGAGCAGTTCTTC. The genes are TRBV28 and TRBJ2-1; TRBD2 aligns across 8 bases. Losses at the gene ends were 8 bases for V and 5 bases for J; bases not matched to a gene: 8. This CDR3 has 14 residues. The germline CDR1 and CDR2 sequences are MDHEN and SYDVKM.

This clone was found a few times. This chain connects TRBV1 to TRBJ2-7; TRBD2 was called by the table and not checked on the DNA. TRBV1 is labeled a pseudogene. The CDR3 runs to 15 residues. CDR3 coding DNA: TGCGCCAGCAGCCAAGTTGGAACTAACCCATACGAGCAGTACTTC. Translated, it gives CASSQVGTNPYEQYF.

The rearrangement uses TRBV6-8 and TRBJ1-3; D remains unclear. The CDR3 loop spans 14 amino acids. Trimming took 6 bases from V and 3 from J, leaving 12 bases between them. CDR1 and CDR2 from the germline V gene are MNHGY and SAAAGT. As DNA, the CDR3 is TGTGCCAGCAGGTGGAGCGGATTTGGAAACACCATATATTTT. It translates to CASRWSGFGNTIYF.